This is a list of T cell receptor beta chains from one sample in a study of T-cell reconstitution after alpha-beta-depleted transplantation in children. TCRdb passed the PCR reads through MiXCR, listing each CDR3 protein once. The sample records roughly 500,000 distinct CDR3 sequences, less than 35% being singletons. Source: PBMCs from the stem cell graft donor, taken from the stem cell graft. The source of these receptors is a human donor who donated a stem cell graft to a child with aplastic anemia. CDR3s include the opening cysteine and the closing phenylalanine or tryptophan. Each record gives: D gene, J gene, V gene, clone size, CDR3 protein, CDR3 DNA. D genes are given only for firm matches. Not all rows give a size; the values are once, few, many and, for expanded clones, a class.

-,TRBJ2-1,TRBV6-5,few,CASSSRRIYNEQFF,TGTGCCAGCAGTTCTCGGCGGATCTACAATGAGCAGTTCTTC
-,TRBJ1-5,TRBV6-1,-,CASSPEGTVNQPRHF,TGTGCCAGCAGCCCCGAGGGTACAGTCAATCAGCCCCGGCATTTT
-,TRBJ1-4,TRBV29-1,-,CSGVVPNEKLFF,TGCAGCGGGGTGGTGCCTAATGAAAAACTGTTTTTT
-,TRBJ2-5,TRBV29-1,few,CSVEDAETVQGRGEETQYF,TGCAGCGTTGAAGACGCGGAAACTGTACAGGGTAGAGGTGAAGAGACCCAGTACTTC
-,TRBJ1-1,TRBV12-3/TRBV12-4,once,CASFSRNRYTEAFF,TGTGCCAGCTTCTCCCGAAATCGGTACACTGAAGCTTTCTTT
TRBD2,TRBJ2-1,TRBV28,-,CASRATSGVSSYNEQFF,TGTGCCAGCAGGGCCACTAGCGGAGTGAGCTCCTACAATGAGCAGTTCTTC
TRBD2,TRBJ2-1,TRBV27,-,CASNLAGGFSHEQFF,TGTGCCAGCAATCTAGCGGGAGGATTTTCCCATGAGCAGTTCTTC
TRBD2,TRBJ2-1,TRBV20-1,few,CSARRLAGEPYNEQFF,TGCAGTGCTAGGCGGCTGGCGGGAGAGCCCTACAATGAGCAGTTCTTC
-,TRBJ1-3,TRBV29-1,-,CSVEGEPFGNTIYF,TGCAGCGTTGAGGGGGAACCCTTCGGAAACACCATATATTTT
-,TRBJ2-5,TRBV7-2,-,CASSLTWTQYF,TGTGCCAGCAGCTTAACCTGGACCCAGTACTTC
TRBD2,TRBJ2-3,TRBV9,-,CASSVLREADTQYF,TGTGCCAGCAGCGTATTGCGGGAGGCAGATACGCAGTATTTT
-,TRBJ1-4,TRBV27,-,CASSLRGYPEKLFF,TGTGCCAGCAGTTTACGGGGGTATCCTGAAAAACTGTTTTTT
-,TRBJ2-5,TRBV20-1,few,CSARVHGDLETQYF,TGCAGTGCTAGAGTCCATGGAGATCTGGAGACCCAGTACTTC
-,TRBJ2-1,TRBV20-1,few,CSATPMIPGKGLYNEQFF,TGCAGTGCCACACCGATGATACCAGGAAAAGGTCTCTACAATGAGCAGTTCTTC
TRBD2,TRBJ2-1,TRBV15,-,CATSRDRTSALGLF,TGTGCCACCAGCAGAGATCGAACTAGCGCCCTCGGGCTCTTC
TRBD1,TRBJ1-1,TRBV29-1,few,CSVGDREAFF,TGCAGCGTGGGGGACAGGGAAGCTTTCTTT
-,TRBJ1-3,TRBV27,-,CASSPRESGNTIYF,TGTGCCAGCAGTCCACGGGAGTCTGGAAACACCATATATTTT
TRBD2,TRBJ2-7,TRBV30,-,CAWTTSANYEQYF,TGTGCCTGGACCACTAGCGCTAACTACGAGCAGTACTTC
-,TRBJ1-2,TRBV12-3/TRBV12-4,few,CASSLGINLGGYTF,TGTGCCAGCAGTTTAGGGATTAACCTTGGTGGCTACACCTTC
-,TRBJ1-4,TRBV15,few,CATSGNRNEKLFF,TGTGCCACCAGCGGAAACAGGAATGAAAAACTGTTTTTT
TRBD1,TRBJ2-1,TRBV24-1,few,CATSDRRTGLNEQFF,TGTGCCACCAGTGATCGAAGGACAGGGCTCAATGAGCAGTTCTTC
TRBD2,TRBJ2-5,TRBV29-1,few,CSVELAGGGQETQYF,TGCAGCGTTGAACTAGCGGGAGGGGGACAAGAGACCCAGTACTTC
-,TRBJ2-1,TRBV20-1,few,CSAPGIRGDEQFF,TGCAGTGCTCCCGGGATCCGGGGCGATGAGCAGTTCTTC
-,TRBJ1-6,TRBV12-3/TRBV12-4,-,CASNRAWDSPLHF,TGTGCCAGCAATCGAGCTTGGGATTCACCCCTCCACTTT
TRBD2,TRBJ2-7,TRBV11-1,-,CASSSVTSGTYEQYF,TGTGCCAGCAGCTCCGTGACTAGCGGGACCTACGAGCAGTACTTC
TRBD1,TRBJ1-3,TRBV12-3/TRBV12-4,-,CASTRGQTLRNTIYF,TGTGCCAGCACCCGGGGACAGACTTTGAGAAACACCATATATTTT
-,TRBJ1-2,TRBV15,-,CATSREGGVNYGYTF,TGTGCCACCAGCAGAGAAGGGGGGGTAAACTATGGCTACACCTTC
TRBD1,TRBJ2-3,TRBV28,few,CASSTGGRGTDTQYF,TGTGCCAGCAGTACAGGGGGCCGGGGCACAGATACGCAGTATTTT
-,TRBJ1-1,TRBV20-1,-,CSARVGAGAFF,TGCAGTGCTAGAGTGGGTGCGGGGGCTTTCTTT
-,TRBJ2-2,TRBV4-2,few,CASSPPDTNTGELFF,TGTGCCAGCAGCCCACCAGATACGAACACCGGGGAGCTGTTTTTT
TRBD2,TRBJ2-3,TRBV15,few,CATSRGLQNSGVTDTQYF,TGTGCCACCAGCAGGGGCCTCCAGAATAGCGGGGTCACAGATACGCAGTATTTT
-,TRBJ1-5,TRBV7-2,-,CASSERLSNQPQHF,TGTGCCAGCAGCGAAAGGCTTAGCAATCAGCCCCAGCATTTT
-,TRBJ1-2,TRBV5-1,-,CASSSAGPGDGYTF,TGCGCCAGCAGCTCCGCGGGGCCGGGGGATGGCTACACCTTC
-,TRBJ2-4,TRBV29-1,few,CSVGEGNIAKNIQYF,TGCAGCGTTGGAGAGGGGAACATAGCCAAAAACATTCAGTACTTC
-,TRBJ2-2,TRBV12-3/TRBV12-4,few,CASRPGVYWNTGELFF,TGTGCCAGCCGCCCGGGGGTATATTGGAACACCGGGGAGCTGTTTTTT
-,TRBJ1-6,TRBV7-2,-,CASSLYHSTYNSPLHF,TGTGCCAGCAGCTTATACCACAGTACTTATAATTCACCCCTCCACTTT
TRBD1,TRBJ1-4,TRBV12-3/TRBV12-4,-,CASSFLDREKLFF,TGTGCCAGCAGTTTCCTGGACAGGGAAAAACTGTTTTTT
TRBD1,TRBJ2-7,TRBV27,few,CASTPGQTLREQYF,TGTGCCAGCACACCGGGACAGACCCTTCGCGAGCAGTACTTC
-,TRBJ1-3,TRBV4-1,-,CASSQGATSGNTIYF,TGCGCCAGCAGCCAAGGGGCTACCTCTGGAAACACCATATATTTT
TRBD2,TRBJ2-7,TRBV20-1,-,CSAPSASGSYEQYF,TGCAGTGCCCCATCGGCTAGCGGGAGTTACGAGCAGTACTTC
-,TRBJ1-4,TRBV30,-,CAWSPGSKLFF,TGTGCCTGGAGTCCAGGGTCAAAACTGTTTTTT
TRBD1,TRBJ2-2,TRBV7-9,once,CASREQGSTGELFF,TGTGCCAGCAGGGAACAGGGGAGCACCGGGGAGCTGTTTTTT
-,TRBJ2-3,TRBV9,-,CASSVDRDTQYF,TGTGCCAGCAGCGTAGATCGTGATACGCAGTATTTT
-,TRBJ2-6,TRBV10-3,-,CAISEHAGANVLTF,TGTGCCATCAGTGAACACGCTGGGGCCAACGTCCTGACTTTC
-,TRBJ1-1,TRBV11-1,-,CASSLEIGGNEAFF,TGTGCCAGCAGCTTAGAAATTGGTGGTAATGAAGCTTTCTTT
-,TRBJ2-1,TRBV2,few,CASSDNRYYEQFF,TGTGCCAGCAGTGACAACAGGTACTATGAGCAGTTCTTC
TRBD2,TRBJ2-1,TRBV20-1,-,CSASRVAGYNEQFF,TGCAGTGCTAGTCGTGTAGCGGGGTACAATGAGCAGTTCTTC
-,TRBJ1-1,TRBV29-1,-,CSYSQGRTAEAFF,TGCAGCTATTCCCAGGGGAGGACCGCTGAAGCTTTCTTT
-,TRBJ2-7,TRBV6-1,few,CASSSLLSQYF,TGTGCCAGCAGTTCCCTTCTTTCCCAGTACTTC